Listed here is a single TCR beta chain. The antigen is unknown. The CDR3 is 15 residues long. V dropped 1 base and J dropped 5; count of bases not matched to a gene: 3. CDR1 DFQATT and CDR2 SNEGSKA come from the germline V gene (reference sequence). This sample is drawn from a study of CD8 T cells in ankylosing spondylitis. Study-wide points: What seemed typical of ankylosing spondylitis blood was a TCR beta motif built from eight highly homologous variants. Matched ankylosing spondylitis synovial fluid reportedly contained a significantly enriched population of disease-linked clones.

Making the TCR beta libraries involved quantitative 5'-RACE with molecular barcodes. TCRdb recomputed calls from the 5' RACE reads with MiXCR, one row per CDR3 protein. This sample carries about 320,000 distinct CDR3 sequences, roughly 12% of them seen once, and the ten largest clones take roughly 9%. The receptor was derived from a female donor with ankylosing spondylitis or in good health (not recorded which). V gene TRBV20-1 combines with J gene TRBJ2-5, with 14 bases aligning to TRBD2. Sequenced material: blood, either unsorted or a sorted T cell fraction (not recorded which). CDR3: CSARARLAGGETQYF. In nucleotides, the CDR3 is TGCAGTGCTAGAGCCCGACTAGCGGGAGGGGAGACCCAGTACTTC.